This TCR beta chain was sequenced for a study of blood T cells in healthy people across ages. From germline, CDR1 is ENHRY and CDR2 SYGVKD. CDR3 length equals 15 residues. The junction had 6 bases not matched to a gene; V was cut back by 4 bases and J by 1 base. This clonotype was detected only a few times. Its antigen remains unknown. Isolated PBMCs totaled at least 6 million in each sample. General study findings and limits: Considered underestimates were the diversity estimates obtained from one million T cells.

A second PCR, run for about 7 to 11 cycles, used a sample-barcoded 5' primer plus a J-beta primer mix. The authors tagged each cDNA molecule using a template-switch adaptor with 12 random nucleotides. Every sample gave at least 2.5 million paired-end reads containing CDR3. TCRdb re-called the 5' RACE reads with MiXCR, one entry per CDR3 protein. The sample shows 1 million or so distinct CDR3 sequences, around 43% of them seen only once. Sequencing was carried out using blood. J is TRBJ2-7 and V is TRBV10-3; 8 positions match TRBD2. This TCR was recovered from a woman aged 60-75 years in good health. The CDR3, as DNA: TGTGCCATCAGTGGGGGGAGCGGGAGTTCCTACGAGCAGTACTTC. As protein: CAISGGSGSSYEQYF.